These 27 T cell receptor beta chains were sequenced from one sample in a study of naive and memory T cell subsets. Antigen specificity for these receptors is unknown. The beta constant-region primer was an equimolar mix of two oligonucleotides covering TRBC1 and TRBC2. Four rounds of PCR amplified the ligated cDNA using nested alpha and beta constant-region primers plus SP2. TCRdb independently ran MiXCR on the UMI-ligation and nested PCR reads; one entry per CDR3 protein. Of approximately 150,000 distinct CDR3 sequences listed, approximately 22% are singletons. Study-wide points: A few larger clonotypes appeared in naive repertoires, especially CD8, possibly memory cells re-expressing CD45RA.

Material: naive CD4+ T cells from blood. These receptors originate from a human donor in good health.

This clonotype was found many times. The chain is built from TRBV28 and TRBJ2-7, with D maybe TRBD2 (5 bases). The V and J ends lost 7 bases and 6 bases respectively, with 19 bases between them. The CDR3 length is 14 residues. CDR1 is MDHEN and CDR2 is SYDVKM in the germline V gene. The DNA of the CDR3 is TGTGCCAGCAACCACCGGGATTCGCGGTCCGAGCAGTACTTC. Translation: CASNHRDSRSEQYF.

In its sample, this clonotype was seen a few times. This sequence joins TRBV20-1 and TRBJ2-5; the match to TRBD2 covers 14 bases. CDR3 length equals 16 residues. The V gene's germline CDR1 is DFQATT and CDR2 SNEGSKA (reference sequence). The ends lost 5 bases at V and 3 bases at J; junction bases unmatched: 8. This CDR3 reads CSAPSGTSGRKETQYF. In DNA, the CDR3 is TGCAGTGCTCCTTCGGGGACTAGCGGGAGAAAAGAGACCCAGTACTTC.

This sequence joins TRBV25-1 and TRBJ2-3; perhaps TRBD1 as D (6 bases). The V gene's germline CDR1 is MGHDK and CDR2 SYGVNS. CDR3 length: 12 amino acids. The ends were cut back, 9 bases at V and 4 bases at J, with 11 bases in the middle. This CDR3 is CASPGVADTQYF. The CDR3 DNA is TGTGCCAGTCCAGGGGTTGCAGATACGCAGTATTTT.

The chain has TRBV7-8 and TRBJ1-5, with D possibly being TRBD1 (5 bases). Germline assignment: CDR1 SGHVS and CDR2 FQNEAQ. The CDR3 consists of 13 residues. The V end was cut by 1 base, the J end by 9 bases, with 10 bases between. The CDR3 here is CASSLVNQGPQHF. Written as DNA, the CDR3 is TGTGCCAGCAGCTTAGTAAACCAGGGGCCCCAGCATTTT.

This clonotype came up a few times. The chain carries TRBV20-1 and TRBJ1-5, with D tentatively TRBD1 (5 bases). In germline, CDR1 is DFQATT, CDR2 SNEGSKA (reference sequence). The CDR3 consists of 16 residues. V was shortened by 3 bases and J by 1 base, with 16 bases between the two germline ends. The CDR3 DNA reads TGCAGTGCTAGCCCTTTGATGGGGGGAAGCAATCAGCCCCAGCATTTT. It codes for CSASPLMGGSNQPQHF.

Details on this clonotype: The DNA is omitted, as the CDR3 cannot be located on it reliably, and the CDR3 follows TCRdb's listing. The chain is built from TRBV12-3 or TRBV12-4 and TRBJ1-2; the table assigns TRBD1, which was not confirmed against the DNA. The CDR3 totals 14 residues, both ends included. CDR3 amino acids: CASSLSVAGGSYRF.

This clonotype came up a few times. V and J are TRBV6-5 and TRBJ1-2; 10 nucleotides line up with TRBD1. The germline V gene encodes CDR1 MNHEY and CDR2 SVGAGI. The CDR3 has 14 residues. Trimming at V came to 7 bases and at J to 7 bases, leaving 9 bases not matched to a gene. The CDR3 loop is CASTSGTGVGGYTF. The CDR3 DNA reads TGTGCCAGCACATCCGGGACAGGGGTTGGTGGCTACACCTTC.

This chain uses TRBV29-1 with TRBJ1-1; D is perhaps TRBD1 (6 bases). Germline V CDR1 and CDR2: SQVTM, ANQGSEA. The CDR3 length is 12 residues. V lost 7 bases and J lost 5, with 14 bases in between. The CDR3 DNA is TGCAGCGCAAGTAGTCAGGGGACTGAAGCTTTCTTT. This encodes CSASSQGTEAFF.

The J gene is TRBJ2-7, the V gene TRBV18, with TRBD1 matching over 7 bases. Germline CDR1 and CDR2: KGHSH and LQKENI. The CDR3 consists of 13 residues. J gave up 3 bases and V 5 bases, and 4 bases lay outside the gene matches. The CDR3 sequence is CASSIPGGYEQYF. The DNA for the CDR3 is TGTGCCAGCTCAATTCCAGGGGGCTACGAGCAGTACTTC.

This sequence joins TRBV5-1 and TRBJ2-5; D gene unclear. CDR3 length: 16 amino acids. Germline values: CDR1 SGHRS, CDR2 YFSETQ. V was pared by 0 bases and J by 5 bases, with 17 bases between. The CDR3 loop is CASSLDPWPLQETQYF. The DNA of the CDR3 is TGCGCCAGCAGCTTGGATCCCTGGCCCCTCCAGGAGACCCAGTACTTC. Full variable domain (outside the CDR3, taken from reference TRBV5-1 and TRBJ2-5): KAGVTQTPRYLIKTRGQQVTLSCSPISGHRSVSWYQQTPGQGLQFLFEYFSETQRNKGNFPGRFSGRQFSNSRSEMNVSTLELGDSALYLCASSLDPWPLQETQYFGPGTRLLVL.

The chain recombines TRBV13 with TRBJ1-1; TRBD1 matches at 7 bases. J gave up 5 bases and V 3 bases, and 6 bases lay outside the gene matches. This CDR3 has 14 amino acids. The germline V gene has CDR1 PRHDT and CDR2 FYEKMQ (reference sequence). The CDR3 coding sequence is TGTGCCAGCAGCTTCAACAGGGGATCTACTGAAGCTTTCTTT. It codes for CASSFNRGSTEAFF.

This clonotype was counted between two and nine times. This chain joins TRBV6-6 and TRBJ2-5, with 11 nucleotides matching TRBD2. The CDR3 sequence is 18 residues long. Germline trimming cut 2 bases from V and 4 bases from J; bases unmatched to any gene: 12. CDR1 is MNHNY, CDR2 SVGAGI, per germline (reference sequence). For the CDR3, the DNA is TGTGCCAGCAGTTACCTGGTAGCGGGAGGGCGAGTTGGAGAGACCCAGTACTTC. Protein product: CASSYLVAGGRVGETQYF.

The rearrangement joins TRBV24-1 to TRBJ1-5, with a tentative D call TRBD1 (6 bases). Trimming shortened V by 6 bases and J by 2 bases, and 10 bases separated the two germline ends. This CDR3 spans 14 amino acids. In germline, CDR1 is KGHDR, CDR2 SFDVKD. The CDR3 here is CATSSRQGNQPQHF. The CDR3 DNA follows: TGTGCCACCAGTTCCAGACAGGGCAATCAGCCCCAGCATTTT.

This sequence joins TRBV29-1 and TRBJ2-5, with 8 bases aligning to TRBD1. Germline V CDR1 and CDR2: SQVTM, ANQGSEA. The CDR3 is 13 amino acids. The V segment lost 5 bases and the J segment 5 bases; nucleotides outside the gene matches: 7. CDR3 nucleotides: TGCAGCGTTCGCGACAGGGGCGGGGAGACCCAGTACTTC. The encoded protein is CSVRDRGGETQYF.

The chain links TRBV18 to TRBJ2-3; D is possibly TRBD1 or TRBD2 (7 bases each). The V end lost 3 bases, the J end lost 3 bases, and 13 bases lay between the germline ends. The CDR3 runs 15 residues. From germline, CDR1 is KGHSH and CDR2 LQKENI. CDR3 sequence reads: CASSPREGATDTQYF. As DNA, the CDR3 is TGTGCCAGCTCACCGAGGGAGGGGGCTACAGATACGCAGTATTTT.

This clonotype is a singleton in its sample. This chain links TRBV5-1 with TRBJ2-7; a weak D match, TRBD1 (5 bases). Germline V gene data show CDR1 as SGHRS and CDR2 as YFSETQ. V lost 5 bases to trimming and J lost 7 bases, with 10 bases between them. This CDR3 region has 11 residues. The CDR3 protein is CASRGAEEQYF. The CDR3 DNA reads TGCGCCAGCAGAGGGGCCGAAGAGCAGTACTTC.

The chain links TRBV7-6 to TRBJ2-1; the match to TRBD1 covers 7 bases. J gave up 7 bases and V 5 bases, and 8 bases lay outside the gene matches. The length of the CDR3 is 14 residues. CDR1 SGHVS and CDR2 FNYEAQ come from the germline V gene. The CDR3 sequence: CASSISTGLNEQFF. The CDR3, as DNA: TGTGCCAGCAGCATATCGACAGGGTTAAATGAGCAGTTCTTC.

This clonotype was counted a few times. The J gene is TRBJ2-1, the V gene TRBV11-2; 9 positions match TRBD2. Germline values: CDR1 SGHAT, CDR2 FQNNGV. The CDR3 is 17 residues long. The ends lost 0 bases at V and 1 base at J; junction bases unmatched: 4. CDR3 residues: CASSLEVAGASYNEQFF. DNA of the CDR3: TGTGCCAGCAGCTTAGAGGTAGCGGGAGCTTCCTACAATGAGCAGTTCTTC.

The V and J genes are TRBV19 and TRBJ1-2, with D perhaps matching TRBD1 (5 bases). CDR3 length equals 16 residues. From germline, CDR1 is LNHDA and CDR2 SQIVND (reference sequence). V lost 7 bases and J 3 bases, leaving 21 bases between the germline ends. CDR3 DNA: TGTGCCAGTATCGCGGGCGACAGTTCCGGACACTATGGCTACACCTTC. Translated: CASIAGDSSGHYGYTF.

CDR3 loop: CASRAASLSTDTQYF. CDR3 in DNA: TGTGCCAGCCGGGCGGCTAGCCTTTCCACAGATACGCAGTATTTT. V and J are TRBV6-5 and TRBJ2-3, with D possibly TRBD2 on 5 matching bases. There are 15 residues in the CDR3. Germline CDR1 is MNHEY and CDR2 is SVGAGI. Trimming left V 8 bases short and J 2 bases short, with 17 bases between.

Only a few counts were recorded for this clonotype. This chain joins TRBV13 and TRBJ1-5; no definite D call. This CDR3 spans 13 amino acids. V gave up 0 bases and J gave up 6 bases, with 6 bases separating them. Germline CDR1 PRHDT, CDR2 FYEKMQ (reference sequence). The CDR3 reads CASSLGATQPQHF. CDR3 in DNA: TGTGCCAGCAGCTTAGGCGCGACTCAGCCCCAGCATTTT.

This clonotype was detected only a few times. This chain connects TRBV7-6 to TRBJ2-5; D might be TRBD1 (6 bases). The length of the CDR3 is 15 residues. The V gene lost 8 bases and the J gene lost 0 bases, with 16 bases spanning the gap. The V gene's germline CDR1 is SGHVS and CDR2 FNYEAQ. The CDR3 spells CASGPTGSNQETQYF. The CDR3 bases are TGTGCCAGCGGCCCCACAGGGTCTAACCAAGAGACCCAGTACTTC.

This clonotype was counted a few times. The V gene is TRBV29-1, the J gene TRBJ2-6; D may be TRBD2 (6 bases). Germline V gene lookup returns CDR1 SQVTM and CDR2 ANQGSEA. Trimming shortened V by 6 bases and J by 1 base, and 7 bases separated the two germline ends. CDR3 length: 13 amino acids. Written as DNA, the CDR3 is TGCAGCGTAGGGAGGTCTGGGGCCAACGTCCTGACTTTC. Encoded protein: CSVGRSGANVLTF.

CDR3 nucleotide sequence: TGTGCCATCAAGACAGGGTCGAATGGAGATACGCAGTATTTT. This sequence encodes CAIKTGSNGDTQYF. The chain has TRBV10-3 and TRBJ2-3; TRBD1 agrees at 7 bases. This CDR3 has 14 residues. With V trimmed by 7 bases and J by 5 bases, 9 bases remained unmatched. Per the germline V gene, CDR1 is ENHRY and CDR2 is SYGVKD.

A few counts support this clonotype. CDR3 in DNA: TGTGCCAGCAGTTACTCGGAACTAGACACCTTCTACAATGAGCAGTTCTTC. Amino acid sequence: CASSYSELDTFYNEQFF. The chain carries TRBV6-2 or TRBV6-3 and TRBJ2-1; the D gene is possibly TRBD2 (5 bases). The germline CDR1 and CDR2 sequences are MNHEY and SVGEGT. CDR3 length: 17 amino acids. V lost 0 bases, J lost 3 bases, and 15 bases lay in between.

This clonotype has more than one count but fewer than ten. The V and J genes are TRBV6-2 or TRBV6-3 and TRBJ2-1; 10 nucleotides match TRBD1. J was trimmed by 6 bases and V by 6 bases; bases with no gene match: 11. This CDR3 contains 16 residues. The V gene's germline CDR1 is MNHEY and CDR2 SVGEGT. The CDR3 region has the DNA TGTGCCAGCAGCCTCGCCCGGGACAGGGGCATCAATGAGCAGTTCTTC. It is translated as CASSLARDRGINEQFF.

In this sample, this clonotype turned up a few times. V is TRBV5-6 and J is TRBJ2-7; D perhaps matches TRBD1 (5 bases). This CDR3 has 17 residues. Germline CDR1 and CDR2: SGHDT and YYEEEE. V was cut by 0 bases and J by 2 bases, with 18 bases left in between. The CDR3 region has the DNA TGTGCCAGCAGCTTGGTTAGGGGCGCGGCCAGACCCTACGAGCAGTACTTC. Encoded protein: CASSLVRGAARPYEQYF.